These 29 T cell receptor beta chains came from one sample sequenced in a study of technical replicates of blood from a few donors. TCRdb's table, derived via immunoSEQ multiplex PCR, lists solely in-frame clones and lacks some. In the table there are under 95,000 clones, roughly 98% of which are singletons. Sequencing was carried out using T cells isolated from PBMCs. The origin of the receptors is a human donor in good health.

CDR3 sequence reads: CASSLFQGVGELFF. The CDR3 DNA is TGTGCCAGCAGTTTATTTCAGGGCGTCGGGGAGCTGTTTTTT. This chain links TRBV27 with TRBJ2-2; D possibly corresponds to TRBD1 (5 bases). Germline V gene sequence: CDR1 MNHEY, CDR2 SMNVEV (reference sequence). The CDR3 contains 14 residues. V was pared by 1 base and J by 7 bases, with 10 bases between.

The rearrangement links TRBV7-3 to TRBJ2-5; 7 nucleotides agree with TRBD1. This CDR3 is 13 amino acids long. Germline CDR1 SGHTA, CDR2 FQGTGA. V was clipped by 5 bases and J by 2 bases; unmatched bases: 2. The CDR3 spells CASSRGQQETQYF. The CDR3 DNA is TGTGCCAGCAGCCGGGGACAGCAAGAGACCCAGTACTTC.

The chain links TRBV28 to TRBJ1-5; 7 nucleotides match TRBD1. The V gene end was trimmed by 6 bases and the J gene end by 4 bases; junction bases not matched to a gene: 9. Germline V CDR1 and CDR2: MDHEN, SYDVKM. The CDR3 spans 15 residues. CDR3 nucleotides: TGTGCCAGCAGCCGATGGGGACAGACAAATCAGCCCCAGCATTTT. Translation: CASSRWGQTNQPQHF. The complete variable domain, with remaining parts taken from reference TRBV28 and TRBJ1-5, reads DVKVTQSSRYLVKRTGEKVFLECVQDMDHENMFWYRQDPGLGLRLIYFSYDVKMKEKGDIPEGYSVSREKKERFSLILESASTNQTSMYLCASSRWGQTNQPQHFGDGTRLSIL.

The chain is built from TRBV2 and TRBJ2-1; 9 bases fit TRBD2. With 6 bases clipped from V and 0 bases from J, the junction kept 6 bases outside the gene matches. This CDR3 has 16 amino acids. Germline CDR1 SNHLY, CDR2 FYNNEI. CDR3 residues: CASRVAGASSYNEQFF. The CDR3 DNA follows: TGTGCCAGCAGGGTAGCGGGGGCGAGCTCCTACAATGAGCAGTTCTTC.

This clone was detected only once. The chain links TRBV28 to TRBJ2-2, with D tentatively TRBD2 (6 bases). The length of the CDR3 is 18 residues. Trimming cost V 2 bases and J 2 bases, with 18 bases left between them. Germline loops: CDR1 MDHEN, CDR2 SYDVKM. The CDR3 nucleotides are TGTGCCAGCAGTTTACTCTTTACGTGGGGGGTCAACACCGGGGAGCTGTTTTTT. This codes for CASSLLFTWGVNTGELFF. Full variable domain (rest looked up from reference TRBV28 and TRBJ2-2): DVKVTQSSRYLVKRTGEKVFLECVQDMDHENMFWYRQDPGLGLRLIYFSYDVKMKEKGDIPEGYSVSREKKERFSLILESASTNQTSMYLCASSLLFTWGVNTGELFFGEGSRLTVL.

The CDR3 nucleotides read TGTGCCAGCAGCGCGGCTAGCGGGGGGTACAATGAGCAGTTCTTC. Protein: CASSAASGGYNEQFF. This chain links TRBV11-3 with TRBJ2-1, with 11 nucleotides matching TRBD2. V was clipped by 5 bases and J by 4 bases; unmatched bases: 4. The CDR3 runs to 15 residues. The V gene's germline CDR1 is SGHNT and CDR2 YENEEA.

This chain links TRBV5-1 with TRBJ1-2, with D perhaps matching TRBD1 (6 bases). Germline loops: CDR1 SGHRS, CDR2 YFSETQ. V shed 2 bases and J shed 8 bases, with 10 bases lying between them. There are 12 residues in the CDR3. The CDR3 sequence is CASSLNREGYTF. As DNA, the CDR3 is TGCGCCAGCAGCTTAAACAGGGAGGGCTACACCTTC.

The chain has TRBV27 and TRBJ1-4; 7 positions agree with TRBD1. The CDR3 has 17 amino acids. The trim removed 5 bases at V and 0 bases at J, leaving 9 bases unmatched. Germline CDR1 is MNHEY and CDR2 is SMNVEV (reference sequence). The CDR3 protein is CASSPRTGQATNEKLFF. The CDR3 DNA is TGTGCCAGCAGTCCAAGGACAGGTCAGGCAACTAATGAAAAACTGTTTTTT.

J is TRBJ1-5 and V is TRBV28; 7 bases align to TRBD1. The length of the CDR3 is 17 residues. V trimming: 4 bases; J trimming: 3 bases; junction bases outside the gene matches: 12. Germline V gene lookup returns CDR1 MDHEN and CDR2 SYDVKM. The CDR3 is CASSSAAGTAYNQPQHF. CDR3 sequence (DNA): TGTGCCAGCAGTTCCGCCGCCGGGACAGCGTACAATCAGCCCCAGCATTTT.

The genes are TRBV19 and TRBJ1-3; D might be TRBD1 (5 bases). The CDR3 runs 14 residues. Trimming left V 2 bases short and J 2 bases short, with 7 bases between. Germline V gives CDR1 LNHDA, CDR2 SQIVND (reference sequence). DNA of the CDR3: TGTGCCAGTAGTATACGGGGGGCTGGAAACACCATATATTTT. Its translation is CASSIRGAGNTIYF.

This chain connects TRBV11-3 to TRBJ2-3; D possibly corresponds to TRBD1 (6 bases). Germline values: CDR1 SGHNT, CDR2 YENEEA. The CDR3 spans 15 residues. Trimming stripped 5 bases from V and 1 base from J, with 13 bases between. CDR3 amino acids: CASSHGQTRTDTQYF. CDR3 coding DNA: TGTGCCAGCAGCCACGGACAGACCCGCACAGATACGCAGTATTTT.

The V and J genes are TRBV29-1 and TRBJ1-1; 7 nucleotides align to TRBD1. J lost 0 bases, V lost 5 bases, and 15 bases had no gene match. The germline gives CDR1 SQVTM, CDR2 ANQGSEA. The CDR3 sequence is 17 residues long. This chain's CDR3 is CSVTGYPTGQLNTEAFF. The DNA for the CDR3 is TGCAGCGTTACCGGGTACCCGACAGGGCAGTTGAACACTGAAGCTTTCTTT.

The gene calls are TRBV9 and TRBJ1-5, with a tentative D call TRBD1 (6 bases). Germline loops: CDR1 SGDLS, CDR2 YYNGEE. The CDR3 runs 13 residues. V was clipped by 5 bases and J by 7 bases, with 13 bases between them. CDR3 loop: CASRSRDIQPQHF. DNA for the CDR3: TGTGCCAGCAGGTCCCGGGACATACAGCCCCAGCATTTT.

The rearrangement uses TRBV2 and TRBJ2-7, with 7 nucleotides matching TRBD2. After removal of 4 bases from V and 6 bases from J, the junction contained 6 bases not matched to a gene. Germline V gene lookup returns CDR1 SNHLY and CDR2 FYNNEI. CDR3 length equals 13 residues. CDR3 sequence: CASSAGSSGEQYF. As DNA, the CDR3 is TGTGCCAGCAGTGCGGGGTCTAGCGGCGAGCAGTACTTC. Looking up the rest from reference TRBV2 and TRBJ2-7 gives the full variable domain: EPEVTQTPSHQVTQMGQEVILRCVPISNHLYFYWYRQILGQKVEFLVSFYNNEISEKSEIFDDQFSVERPDGSNFTLKIRSTKLEDSAMYFCASSAGSSGEQYFGPGTRLTVT.

V is TRBV7-9 and J is TRBJ1-2, with 8 bases fitting TRBD1. This CDR3 comprises 15 residues. Germline CDR1 SEHNR, CDR2 FQNEAQ (reference sequence). V shed 1 base, J shed 7 bases, and the junction held 8 bases outside the gene matches. The CDR3 DNA reads TGTGCCAGCAGCTTAGGGTCCGGACAGGGAGGTGGCTACACCTTC. This codes for CASSLGSGQGGGYTF. The complete variable domain, with remaining parts taken from reference TRBV7-9 and TRBJ1-2, reads DTGVSQNPRHKITKRGQNVTFRCDPISEHNRLYWYRQTLGQGPEFLTYFQNEAQLEKSRLLSDRFSAERPKGSFSTLEIQRTEQGDSAMYLCASSLGSGQGGGYTFGSGTRLTVV.

The gene calls are TRBV19 and TRBJ1-2; D not resolved. Per germline, CDR1 LNHDA and CDR2 SQIVND (reference sequence). Trimming removed 7 bases from V and 0 bases from J, with 3 bases in between. The CDR3 spans 11 residues. CDR3 region: CASTTNYGYTF. The CDR3 nucleotides read TGTGCCAGTACTACTAACTATGGCTACACCTTC.

The chain is built from TRBV27 and TRBJ1-1; tentative D call: TRBD1 (6 bases). V was shortened by 4 bases and J by 5 bases, with 17 bases between the two germline ends. The CDR3 consists of 15 residues. CDR1 MNHEY and CDR2 SMNVEV come from the germline V gene (reference sequence). In DNA, the CDR3 is TGTGCCAGCAGTTCCCCCCTCAGGGGATGGACTGAAGCTTTCTTT. Amino acids: CASSSPLRGWTEAFF.

The genes are TRBV7-8 and TRBJ2-7; D might be TRBD1 (6 bases). Looked up from germline, CDR1 is SGHVS and CDR2 is FQNEAQ. The CDR3 is 15 amino acids. Trimming shortened V by 4 bases and J by 2 bases, and 15 bases separated the two germline ends. CDR3 sequence: CASSSMWGTTYEQYF. CDR3 in DNA: TGTGCCAGCAGCTCGATGTGGGGGACAACCTACGAGCAGTACTTC.

The CDR3 protein is CASSIGLASQETQYF. The CDR3 nucleotides are TGTGCCAGTAGTATAGGCCTAGCGAGTCAAGAGACCCAGTACTTC. The chain recombines TRBV19 with TRBJ2-5, with TRBD2 as a possible D gene (6 bases). Between the trimmed V and J ends, which lost 1 base and 2 bases, there was a span of 11 bases. The germline gives CDR1 LNHDA, CDR2 SQIVND (reference sequence). The CDR3 runs 15 residues.

V usage is TRBV28 and J usage is TRBJ1-1, with D possibly TRBD1 on 5 matching bases. The CDR3 totals 12 residues. CDR1 and CDR2 from the germline V gene are MDHEN and SYDVKM. V dropped 8 bases and J dropped 4 bases, with 11 bases sitting between them. CDR3 residues: CASHFGGTEAFF. The DNA of the CDR3 is TGTGCCAGCCACTTCGGGGGCACTGAAGCTTTCTTT.

The chain combines TRBV7-9 with TRBJ2-1; 14 bases map to TRBD2. Germline CDR1 is SEHNR and CDR2 is FQNEAQ (reference sequence). The CDR3 is made up of 16 amino acids. V shed 1 base and J 9 bases; nucleotides not matched to a gene: 5. In nucleotides, the CDR3 is TGTGCCAGCAGCTTAGGGGGACTAGCGGGAGTAGCTGAGCAGTTCTTC. Its translation is CASSLGGLAGVAEQFF. Using reference TRBV7-9 and TRBJ2-1 for the parts outside the CDR3, the full variable domain is DTGVSQNPRHKITKRGQNVTFRCDPISEHNRLYWYRQTLGQGPEFLTYFQNEAQLEKSRLLSDRFSAERPKGSFSTLEIQRTEQGDSAMYLCASSLGGLAGVAEQFFGPGTRLTVL.

V and J are TRBV18 and TRBJ2-2, with TRBD1 as a possible D gene (7 bases). Trimming shortened V by 8 bases and J by 3 bases, and 13 bases separated the two germline ends. The germline V gene has CDR1 KGHSH and CDR2 LQKENI. The CDR3 contains 14 residues. As DNA, the CDR3 is TGTGCCAGCGGCCTCAGGGGGGACACCGGGGAGCTGTTTTTT. Protein: CASGLRGDTGELFF.

The chain carries TRBV18 and TRBJ2-5, with 15 bases matching TRBD2. Germline values: CDR1 KGHSH, CDR2 LQKENI. The CDR3 has 15 residues. With 6 bases clipped from V and 5 bases from J, the junction kept 4 bases outside the gene matches. Here the CDR3 DNA reads TGTGCCAGCTCGACCGGGACTAGCGGGAGGGAGACCCAGTACTTC. Translating gives CASSTGTSGRETQYF.

V is TRBV19 and J is TRBJ1-3, with TRBD1 identical over 7 bases. CDR3 length: 14 residues. The J segment lost 3 bases and the V segment lost 9 bases, leaving 8 bases of the junction unmatched. CDR1 is LNHDA, CDR2 SQIVND, per germline (reference sequence). This CDR3 reads CASRSGGSGNTIYF. The CDR3 nucleotides are TGTGCCAGCCGATCAGGGGGTAGTGGAAACACCATATATTTT.

V and J are TRBV7-3 and TRBJ2-3, with 7 nucleotides matching TRBD2. V trimming: 4 bases; J trimming: 6 bases; junction bases outside the gene matches: 4. CDR1 and CDR2 from the germline V gene are SGHTA and FQGTGA. The CDR3 consists of 13 residues. The CDR3 coding sequence is TGTGCCAGCAGCTGGGGGGGTGGTGATACGCAGTATTTT. This codes for CASSWGGGDTQYF.

This clone was picked up one time. The rearrangement joins TRBV28 to TRBJ1-4, with TRBD1 identical over 10 bases. The CDR3 covers 13 residues. CDR1 MDHEN and CDR2 SYDVKM come from the germline V gene. V lost 10 bases to trimming and J lost 6 bases; unmatched junction nucleotides: 5. Here the CDR3 reads CATGGTGDEKLFF. The CDR3 DNA follows: TGTGCCACTGGGGGGACAGGGGATGAAAAACTGTTTTTT.

The J gene is TRBJ2-3, the V gene TRBV28; possible D gene TRBD2, 6 bases. Germline CDR1 MDHEN, CDR2 SYDVKM. Trimming stripped 3 bases from V and 9 bases from J, with 16 bases between. The CDR3 runs 14 residues. The CDR3 here is CASSLVRTGRTQYF. In DNA form, the CDR3 reads TGTGCCAGCAGTTTGGTGAGGACTGGGAGGACGCAGTATTTT.

This chain links TRBV5-1 with TRBJ1-2, with 9 nucleotides matching TRBD1. J lost 1 base, V lost 4 bases, and 5 bases had no gene match. The CDR3 totals 15 residues. CDR1 SGHRS and CDR2 YFSETQ come from the germline V gene. CDR3 in amino acids: CASSGTGNHNYGYTF. In nucleotides, the CDR3 is TGCGCCAGCAGCGGGACAGGGAATCATAACTATGGCTACACCTTC. Based on the CDR3 plus reference TRBV5-1 and TRBJ1-2, the full variable domain is KAGVTQTPRYLIKTRGQQVTLSCSPISGHRSVSWYQQTPGQGLQFLFEYFSETQRNKGNFPGRFSGRQFSNSRSEMNVSTLELGDSALYLCASSGTGNHNYGYTFGSGTRLTVV.

V is TRBV7-9 and J is TRBJ1-2, with D unresolved. The CDR3 spans 16 residues. CDR1 SEHNR and CDR2 FQNEAQ come from the germline V gene (reference sequence). Trimming took 1 base from V and 1 from J, leaving 13 bases between them. This CDR3 is CASSLGASRSNYGYTF. The DNA of the CDR3 is TGTGCCAGCAGCTTAGGGGCCAGCCGAAGTAACTATGGCTACACCTTC.